Presented here are 18 T cell receptor beta chains from one specimen sequenced in a study of blood T cell repertoires in COVID-19. TCRdb's table, derived via immunoSEQ multiplex PCR, lists solely in-frame clones and lacks some. The sample records 35,000 to 55,000 clones, over 70% being singletons. The material sequenced was peripheral blood. Source of these receptors: a human donor in a cohort sampled during active COVID-19.

The V gene is TRBV19, the J gene TRBJ2-5, with a possible D match to TRBD2 (7 bases). Trimming stripped 3 bases from V and 5 bases from J, with 16 bases between. CDR1 is LNHDA and CDR2 is SQIVND in the germline V gene (reference sequence). The CDR3 sequence is 15 residues long. The CDR3 DNA reads TGTGCCAGTAGTATGGTCGGGGGGCCCTCGGAGACCCAGTACTTC. It codes for CASSMVGGPSETQYF.

This CDR3 reads CATSDGGGRSYEQYF. For the CDR3, the DNA is TGTGCCACCAGTGATGGCGGGGGGCGATCCTACGAGCAGTACTTC. The chain employs TRBV24-1 and TRBJ2-7, with 8 positions matching TRBD2. Germline CDR1 and CDR2: KGHDR and SFDVKD. Losses at the gene ends were 3 bases for V and 1 base for J; bases not matched to a gene: 4. The CDR3 sequence is 15 residues long.

The chain carries TRBV9 and TRBJ2-7; TRBD2 aligns across 13 bases. This CDR3 contains 18 residues. V shed 0 bases and J 0 bases; nucleotides not matched to a gene: 6. The germline CDR1 and CDR2 sequences are SGDLS and YYNGEE. CDR3 sequence (DNA): TGTGCCAGCAGCGTAGCCACTAGCGGGAGGGATTTCTCCTACGAGCAGTACTTC. Residues: CASSVATSGRDFSYEQYF.

A single count supports this clone. The rearrangement uses TRBV18 and TRBJ2-1, with a tentative D call TRBD1 (6 bases). CDR3 length equals 14 residues. Trimming took 4 bases from V and 5 from J, leaving 12 bases between them. Germline V lookup: CDR1 KGHSH, CDR2 LQKENI. CDR3 in amino acids: CASSLRTEDNEQFF. CDR3 sequence (DNA): TGTGCCAGCTCACTTAGGACAGAGGACAATGAGCAGTTCTTC.

The chain combines TRBV5-4 with TRBJ1-6; 10 bases map to TRBD1. The CDR3 spans 16 residues. The germline gives CDR1 SGHNT, CDR2 YYREEE (reference sequence). V lost 4 bases and J lost 8; bases outside the gene matches: 9. The CDR3 loop is CASSINPGTGDSPLHF. In DNA form, the CDR3 reads TGTGCCAGCAGCATAAACCCCGGGACAGGGGATTCACCCCTCCACTTT.

V is TRBV19 and J is TRBJ2-5; TRBD2 matches 7 bases. This CDR3 comprises 13 residues. Germline values: CDR1 LNHDA, CDR2 SQIVND (reference sequence). After removal of 4 bases from V and 5 bases from J, the junction contained 4 bases not matched to a gene. The DNA of the CDR3 is TGTGCCAGTAGTACCACTAGCGTTGAGACCCAGTACTTC. Amino acids: CASSTTSVETQYF.

This rearrangement joins TRBV30 to TRBJ2-1, with TRBD2 as a possible D gene (6 bases). Germline loops: CDR1 GTSNPN, CDR2 SVGIG (reference sequence). This CDR3 is 13 amino acids long. V gave up 4 bases and J gave up 12 bases, with 19 bases separating them. CDR3 nucleotides: TGTGCCTGGATGCGGGATACCCCCGGCGGGCAGTTCTTC. Its protein is CAWMRDTPGGQFF.

The chain combines TRBV9 with TRBJ2-5; 8 nucleotides agree with TRBD2. From germline, CDR1 is SGDLS and CDR2 YYNGEE. The V segment lost 1 base and the J segment 3 bases; nucleotides outside the gene matches: 2. The CDR3 consists of 14 residues. This chain's CDR3 is CASSVSGSKETQYF. The DNA for the CDR3 is TGTGCCAGCAGCGTAAGCGGGAGTAAAGAGACCCAGTACTTC.

The table lists this clone with a few counts. CDR3 residues: CASSSTSGSDAYEQYF. CDR3 sequence (DNA): TGCGCCAGCAGCTCGACTAGCGGGAGTGACGCCTACGAGCAGTACTTC. The rearrangement links TRBV5-1 to TRBJ2-7; 12 nucleotides align to TRBD2. The germline V gene encodes CDR1 SGHRS and CDR2 YFSETQ. V gave up 3 bases and J gave up 2 bases; unmatched junction bases: 6. This CDR3 has 16 amino acids.

The rearrangement links TRBV5-1 to TRBJ2-3; 10 nucleotides match TRBD1. The V gene end was trimmed by 0 bases and the J gene end by 3 bases; junction bases not matched to a gene: 1. CDR3 length: 15 residues. Per germline, CDR1 SGHRS and CDR2 YFSETQ. As DNA, the CDR3 is TGCGCCAGCAGCTTGGGACAGGGGGCAACAGATACGCAGTATTTT. This sequence encodes CASSLGQGATDTQYF.

This clone was recorded once. The chain has TRBV7-3 and TRBJ2-1, with 12 bases fitting TRBD2. This CDR3 region has 15 residues. Germline CDR1 and CDR2: SGHTA and FQGTGA. J was trimmed by 5 bases and V by 8 bases; bases with no gene match: 7. CDR3: CASSLRTSGNNEQFF. The CDR3 bases are TGTGCCAGCTCCCTCCGGACTAGCGGGAACAATGAGCAGTTCTTC.

This sequence joins TRBV7-8 and TRBJ2-7; the match to TRBD1 covers 10 bases. Germline values: CDR1 SGHVS, CDR2 FQNEAQ. The CDR3 runs 17 residues. V lost 3 bases and J lost 2; bases outside the gene matches: 10. CDR3 region: CASSLSLDRGFPYEQYF. In DNA, the CDR3 is TGTGCCAGCAGCTTGTCCCTGGACAGGGGGTTCCCCTACGAGCAGTACTTC.

This sequence joins TRBV19 and TRBJ2-3, with TRBD2 matching 9 bases. The CDR3 loop spans 15 amino acids. V was pared by 2 bases and J by 3 bases, with 3 bases of the junction left unmatched. Germline V gives CDR1 LNHDA, CDR2 SQIVND (reference sequence). CDR3 nucleotide sequence: TGTGCCAGTAGTATACGACTAGCGGATACAGATACGCAGTATTTT. It translates to CASSIRLADTDTQYF.

This chain joins TRBV6-6 and TRBJ1-1; no clear D gene. This CDR3 is 11 amino acids long. V lost 6 bases, J lost 6 bases, and 8 bases lay in between. The germline gives CDR1 MNHNY, CDR2 SVGAGI (reference sequence). The CDR3 spells CASSQRAEAFF. CDR3 coding DNA: TGTGCCAGCAGCCAACGCGCTGAAGCTTTCTTT.

The rearrangement uses TRBV3-1 (or the pseudogene TRBV3-2) and TRBJ2-2; 13 bases are shared with TRBD2. Trimming at V came to 2 bases and at J to 4 bases, leaving 7 bases not matched to a gene. CDR3 size: 18 residues. Per the germline V gene, CDR1 is LGHDT and CDR2 is YNNKEL (reference sequence). CDR3 sequence (DNA): TGTGCCAGCAGCCAACCGGGACTAGCGGGAAGTAGCACCGGGGAGCTGTTTTTT. Translated, it gives CASSQPGLAGSSTGELFF.

This rearrangement joins TRBV6-5 to TRBJ2-7; TRBD2 aligns across 12 bases. Germline-derived CDR1 and CDR2 are MNHEY and SVGAGI. The V and J ends lost 8 bases and 2 bases, in that order; junction bases with no gene match: 1. The CDR3 loop spans 13 amino acids. The chain's CDR3 is CASGLAGTYEQYF. CDR3 DNA sequence: TGTGCCAGCGGACTAGCGGGAACCTACGAGCAGTACTTC.

The J gene is TRBJ2-7, the V gene TRBV30, with TRBD1 matching 7 bases. CDR3 size: 16 residues. V lost 0 bases, J lost 0 bases, and 8 bases stayed unmatched. From germline, CDR1 is GTSNPN and CDR2 SVGIG (reference sequence). The CDR3 DNA is TGTGCCTGGAGTGTATTCGGCACAGGGGTCTCCTACGAGCAGTACTTC. Encoded protein: CAWSVFGTGVSYEQYF.

This chain joins TRBV6-5 and TRBJ1-5; D remains ambiguous. Germline CDR1 reads MNHEY; CDR2 reads SVGAGI. The CDR3 spans 13 residues. V lost 6 bases to trimming and J lost 4 bases, with 10 bases between them. CDR3 region: CASRGQLNQPQHF. The CDR3 coding sequence is TGTGCCAGCAGGGGCCAGTTGAATCAGCCCCAGCATTTT.